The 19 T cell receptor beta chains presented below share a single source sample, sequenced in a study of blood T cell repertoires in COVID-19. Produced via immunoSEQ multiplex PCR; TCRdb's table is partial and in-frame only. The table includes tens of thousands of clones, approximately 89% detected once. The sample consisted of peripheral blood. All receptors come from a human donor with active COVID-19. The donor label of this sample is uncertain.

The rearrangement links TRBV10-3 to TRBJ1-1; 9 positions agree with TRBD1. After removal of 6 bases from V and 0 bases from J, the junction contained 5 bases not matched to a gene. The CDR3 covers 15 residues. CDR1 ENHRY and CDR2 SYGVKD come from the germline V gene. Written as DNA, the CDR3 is TGTGCCATCAGAAAACAGGGGGCGGTGAACACTGAAGCTTTCTTT. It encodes CAIRKQGAVNTEAFF.

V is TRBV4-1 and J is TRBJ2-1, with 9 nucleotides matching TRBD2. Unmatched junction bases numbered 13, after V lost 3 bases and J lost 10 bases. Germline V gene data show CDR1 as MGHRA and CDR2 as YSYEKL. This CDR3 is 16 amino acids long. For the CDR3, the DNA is TGCGCCAGCAGCCAGGAAACTCCGGGACTAGCTTGGGAGCAGTTCTTC. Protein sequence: CASSQETPGLAWEQFF.

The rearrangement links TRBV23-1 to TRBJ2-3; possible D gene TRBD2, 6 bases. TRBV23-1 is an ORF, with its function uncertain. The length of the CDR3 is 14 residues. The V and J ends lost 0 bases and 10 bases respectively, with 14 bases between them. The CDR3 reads CASSQSWRGHAQYF. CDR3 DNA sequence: TGCGCCAGCAGTCAATCTTGGCGGGGCCATGCGCAGTATTTT.

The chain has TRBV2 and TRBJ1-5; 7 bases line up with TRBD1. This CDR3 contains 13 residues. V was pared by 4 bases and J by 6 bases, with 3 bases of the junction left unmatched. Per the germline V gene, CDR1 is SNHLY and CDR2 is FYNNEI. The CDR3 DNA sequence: TGTGCCAGCAGTGTCCAGGGGGGTCAGCCCCAGCATTTT. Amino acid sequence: CASSVQGGQPQHF.

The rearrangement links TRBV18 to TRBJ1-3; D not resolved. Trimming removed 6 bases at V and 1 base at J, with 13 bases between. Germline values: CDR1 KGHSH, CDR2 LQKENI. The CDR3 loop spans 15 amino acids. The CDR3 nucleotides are TGTGCCAGCTCTTCGGACGTAGCGTCTGGAAACACCATATATTTT. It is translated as CASSSDVASGNTIYF.

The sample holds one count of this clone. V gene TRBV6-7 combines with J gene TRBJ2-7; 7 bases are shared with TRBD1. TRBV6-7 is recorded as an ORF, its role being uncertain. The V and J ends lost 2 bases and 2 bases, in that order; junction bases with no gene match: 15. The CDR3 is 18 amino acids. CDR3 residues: CASSYEGRQGWGPYEQYF. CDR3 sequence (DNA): TGTGCCAGCAGTTACGAGGGTCGACAGGGATGGGGACCCTACGAGCAGTACTTC.

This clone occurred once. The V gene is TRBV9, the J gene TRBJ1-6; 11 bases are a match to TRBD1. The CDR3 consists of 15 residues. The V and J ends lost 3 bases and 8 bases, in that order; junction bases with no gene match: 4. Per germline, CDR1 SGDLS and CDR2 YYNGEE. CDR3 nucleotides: TGTGCCAGCAGCGAGGGACAGGGGGAACATTCACCCCTCCACTTT. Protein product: CASSEGQGEHSPLHF.

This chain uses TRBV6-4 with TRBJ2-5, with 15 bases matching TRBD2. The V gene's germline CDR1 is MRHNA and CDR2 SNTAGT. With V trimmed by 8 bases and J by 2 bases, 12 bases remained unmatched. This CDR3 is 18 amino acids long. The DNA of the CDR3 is TGTGCCAGCGCCAAGGGACTAGCGGGGGGCCGGACACAAGAGACCCAGTACTTC. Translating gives CASAKGLAGGRTQETQYF.

CDR3 nucleotide sequence: TGTGCCAGCAGCGTAGTTGGAGGCGAGAACACTGAAGCTTTCTTT. Translating gives CASSVVGGENTEAFF. V usage is TRBV9 and J usage is TRBJ1-1; D is ambiguous. Germline assignment: CDR1 SGDLS and CDR2 YYNGEE. The CDR3 contains 15 residues. V was shortened by 0 bases and J by 1 base, with 10 bases between the two germline ends. The full variable domain, its missing parts supplied by reference TRBV9 and TRBJ1-1, is DSGVTQTPKHLITATGQRVTLRCSPRSGDLSVYWYQQSLDQGLQFLIQYYNGEERAKGNILERFSAQQFPDLHSELNLSSLELGDSALYFCASSVVGGENTEAFFGQGTRLTVV.

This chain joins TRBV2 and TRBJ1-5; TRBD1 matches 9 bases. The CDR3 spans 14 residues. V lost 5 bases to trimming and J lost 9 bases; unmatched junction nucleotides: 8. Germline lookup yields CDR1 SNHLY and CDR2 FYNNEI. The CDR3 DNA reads TGTGCCAGCAGTCCCAACAGGGGGCTTGGGCCCCAGCATTTT. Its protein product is CASSPNRGLGPQHF.

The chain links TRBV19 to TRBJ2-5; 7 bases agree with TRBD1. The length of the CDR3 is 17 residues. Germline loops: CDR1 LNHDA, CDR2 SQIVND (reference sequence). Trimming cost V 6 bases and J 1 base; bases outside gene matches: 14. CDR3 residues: CASSPTGTEIFQETQYF. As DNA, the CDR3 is TGTGCCAGTAGCCCCACCGGGACAGAGATCTTCCAAGAGACCCAGTACTTC.

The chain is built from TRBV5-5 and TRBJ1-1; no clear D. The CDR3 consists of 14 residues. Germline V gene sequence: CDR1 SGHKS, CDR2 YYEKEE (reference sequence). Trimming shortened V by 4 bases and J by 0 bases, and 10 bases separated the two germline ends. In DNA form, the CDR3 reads TGTGCCAGCAGCCAAGGAGAGTTGAACACTGAAGCTTTCTTT. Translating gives CASSQGELNTEAFF.

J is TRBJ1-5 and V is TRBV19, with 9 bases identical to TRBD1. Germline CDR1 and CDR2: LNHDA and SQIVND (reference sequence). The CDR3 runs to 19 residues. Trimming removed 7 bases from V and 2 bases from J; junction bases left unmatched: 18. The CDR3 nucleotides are TGTGCCAGTACCTCCCGGCGGGACAGGGTCCGGGCAGGCAATCAGCCCCAGCATTTT. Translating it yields CASTSRRDRVRAGNQPQHF. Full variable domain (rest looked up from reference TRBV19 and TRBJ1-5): DGGITQSPKYLFRKEGQNVTLSCEQNLNHDAMYWYRQDPGQGLRLIYYSQIVNDFQKGDIAEGYSVSREKKESFPLTVTSAQKNPTAFYLCASTSRRDRVRAGNQPQHFGDGTRLSIL.

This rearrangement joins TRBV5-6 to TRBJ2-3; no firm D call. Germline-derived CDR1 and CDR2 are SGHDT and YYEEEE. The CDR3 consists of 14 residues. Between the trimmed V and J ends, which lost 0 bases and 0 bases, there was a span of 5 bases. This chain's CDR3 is CASSLVQSTDTQYF. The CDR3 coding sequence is TGTGCCAGCAGCTTGGTACAAAGCACAGATACGCAGTATTTT.

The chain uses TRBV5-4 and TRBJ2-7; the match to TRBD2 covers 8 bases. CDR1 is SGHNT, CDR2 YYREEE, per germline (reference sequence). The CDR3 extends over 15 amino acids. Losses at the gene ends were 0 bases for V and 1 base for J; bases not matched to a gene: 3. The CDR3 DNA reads TGTGCCAGCAGCTTGGTTAGCGGGGTTTCCTACGAGCAGTACTTC. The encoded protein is CASSLVSGVSYEQYF.

The CDR3, as DNA: TGTGCCAGCAGCTTGGCCCGGGGGGTCGACCCCCCGTTCTTC. This sequence encodes CASSLARGVDPPFF. The chain carries TRBV5-4 and TRBJ2-1; 7 bases match TRBD2. Germline CDR1 SGHNT, CDR2 YYREEE (reference sequence). The J segment lost 15 bases and the V segment lost 0 bases, leaving 12 bases of the junction unmatched. This CDR3 region has 14 residues.

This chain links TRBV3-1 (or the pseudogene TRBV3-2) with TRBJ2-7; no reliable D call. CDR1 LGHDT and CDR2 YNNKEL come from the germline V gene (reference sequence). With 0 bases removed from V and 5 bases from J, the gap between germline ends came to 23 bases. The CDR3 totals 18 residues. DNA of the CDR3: TGTGCCAGCAGCCAAGAGTTGGCAGGTCCTCATAGGATCCACGAGCAGTACTTC. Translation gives CASSQELAGPHRIHEQYF.

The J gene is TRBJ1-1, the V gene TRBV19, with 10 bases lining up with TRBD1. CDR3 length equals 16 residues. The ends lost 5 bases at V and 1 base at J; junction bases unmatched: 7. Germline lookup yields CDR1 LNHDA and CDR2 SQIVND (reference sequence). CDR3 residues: CASSVGTGEWNTEAFF. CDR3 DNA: TGTGCCAGTAGTGTCGGGACAGGGGAGTGGAACACTGAAGCTTTCTTT. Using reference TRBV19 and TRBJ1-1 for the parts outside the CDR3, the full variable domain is DGGITQSPKYLFRKEGQNVTLSCEQNLNHDAMYWYRQDPGQGLRLIYYSQIVNDFQKGDIAEGYSVSREKKESFPLTVTSAQKNPTAFYLCASSVGTGEWNTEAFFGQGTRLTVV.

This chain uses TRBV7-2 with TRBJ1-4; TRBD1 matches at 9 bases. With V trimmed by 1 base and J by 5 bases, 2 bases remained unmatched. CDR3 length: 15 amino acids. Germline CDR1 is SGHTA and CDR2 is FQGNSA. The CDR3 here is CASSLDRGRNEKLFF. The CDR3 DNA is TGTGCCAGCAGCTTAGACAGGGGGCGAAATGAAAAACTGTTTTTT.